The clone carrying this T cell receptor beta chain appeared a few times. Its specificity is unknown. This CDR3 contains 13 residues. V lost 0 bases, J lost 7 bases, and 7 bases lay in between. CDR1 is LNHNV, CDR2 YYDKDF, per germline (reference sequence). The sample originates from a study of response to subunit inactivated influenza vaccine. Study-level results: New T cells are recruited in small numbers by each seasonal influenza vaccination, according to the authors' suggestion.

TCRdb recomputed calls from the RT-PCR reads with MiXCR, one row per CDR3 protein. The table records hundreds of thousands of distinct CDR3 sequences, 25% of them present only once. This specimen consisted of CD4+ T cells sorted from PBMCs, obtained roughly 5 days after vaccination. The receptor comes from a man aged 50 to 60 who received an inactivated influenza vaccine. The chain employs TRBV15 and TRBJ1-5; D not certain. CDR3 loop: CATSRDMKQPQHF. CDR3 in DNA: TGTGCCACCAGCAGAGATATGAAACAGCCCCAGCATTTT. The full variable domain, rest sourced from reference TRBV15 and TRBJ1-5, is DAMVIQNPRYQVTQFGKPVTLSCSQTLNHNVMYWYQQKSSQAPKLLFHYYDKDFNNEADTPDNFQSRRPNTSFCFLDIRSPGLGDTAMYLCATSRDMKQPQHFGDGTRLSIL.